The following is a TCR beta chain sequence with its context. What it binds is not known. Germline CDR1 and CDR2: MDHEN and SYDVKM. The CDR3 consists of 15 residues. Trimming stripped 4 bases from V and 0 bases from J, with 10 bases between. TCRdb's copy holds only in-frame clones and misses some; the assay was immunoSEQ multiplex PCR. The sample yields 140,000 to 150,000 clones, 93% seen once. These data originate in a study of T cell responses to AZD1222 COVID-19 vaccine. Study in general: Second-dose schedules of about 4 or about 12 weeks were combined. Study-wide results and caveats: Scientists sampled the repertoires only once the peak T cell response had passed. White British people made up most donors, females outnumbered males, and clonal diversity was possibly underestimated.

The receptor comes from an adult in good health. The sequenced sample was peripheral blood, obtained on day 0 of AZD1222 vaccination. This chain connects TRBV28 to TRBJ1-5; D not certain. The CDR3, as DNA: TGTGCCAGCAGTTCCCGACCGTCTAGCAATCAGCCCCAGCATTTT. Its protein product is CASSSRPSSNQPQHF.